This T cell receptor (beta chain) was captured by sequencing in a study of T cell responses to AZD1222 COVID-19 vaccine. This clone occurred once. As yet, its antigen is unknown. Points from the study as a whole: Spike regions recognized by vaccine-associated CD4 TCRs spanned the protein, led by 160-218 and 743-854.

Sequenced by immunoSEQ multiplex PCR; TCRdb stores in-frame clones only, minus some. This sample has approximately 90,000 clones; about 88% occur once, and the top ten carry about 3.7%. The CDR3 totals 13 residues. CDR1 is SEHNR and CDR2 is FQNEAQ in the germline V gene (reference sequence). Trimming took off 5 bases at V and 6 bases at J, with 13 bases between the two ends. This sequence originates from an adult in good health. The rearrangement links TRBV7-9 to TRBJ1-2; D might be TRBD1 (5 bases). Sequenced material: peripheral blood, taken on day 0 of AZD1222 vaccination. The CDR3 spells CASSAGQWDGYTF. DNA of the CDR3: TGTGCCAGCAGCGCCGGACAATGGGATGGCTACACCTTC. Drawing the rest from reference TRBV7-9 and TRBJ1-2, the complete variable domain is DTGVSQNPRHKITKRGQNVTFRCDPISEHNRLYWYRQTLGQGPEFLTYFQNEAQLEKSRLLSDRFSAERPKGSFSTLEIQRTEQGDSAMYLCASSAGQWDGYTFGSGTRLTVV.